These 5 T cell receptor beta chains were all obtained from the same sample, sequenced in a study of radiotherapy plus CTLA-4 blockade in lung cancer. Profiled with immunoSEQ multiplex PCR; TCRdb holds only in-frame clones, not every one. This table holds 40,000 to 60,000 clones, approximately 86% found once. Sequenced material: peripheral blood, taken from a patient treated with radiotherapy plus ipilimumab. These receptor sequences come from a human donor with non-small cell lung cancer that progressed on radiotherapy plus ipilimumab. Some clones in this sample may be carry-over from other donors' samples.

This chain joins TRBV9 and TRBJ2-3; 9 bases line up with TRBD2. CDR1 is SGDLS and CDR2 is YYNGEE in the germline V gene. The CDR3 is made up of 17 amino acids. With 4 bases clipped from V and 4 bases from J, the junction kept 13 bases outside the gene matches. Here the CDR3 DNA reads TGTGCCAGCAGCCCCCGAGCGGGAGGTCGGGGGCCAGATACGCAGTATTTT. Translation gives CASSPRAGGRGPDTQYF.

The chain is built from TRBV11-2 and TRBJ2-5, with D tentatively TRBD2 (5 bases). The germline CDR1 and CDR2 sequences are SGHAT and FQNNGV. The V end lost 7 bases, the J end lost 2 bases, and 5 bases lay between the germline ends. The CDR3 runs 11 residues. CDR3 loop: CASKRQETQYF. For the CDR3, the DNA is TGTGCCAGCAAGCGGCAAGAGACCCAGTACTTC.

The V gene is TRBV6-5, the J gene TRBJ1-1; the D is unclear. CDR1 and CDR2 from the germline V gene are MNHEY and SVGAGI. The ends were cut back, 9 bases at V and 0 bases at J, with 17 bases in the middle. The CDR3 covers 15 residues. The CDR3 bases are TGTGCCAGTCGCATTGCGGTCAGCATGAACACTGAAGCTTTCTTT. Translation gives CASRIAVSMNTEAFF.

The CDR3 here is CASSQQGFSYEQYF. CDR3 in DNA: TGCGCCAGCAGCCAACAGGGTTTCTCCTACGAGCAGTACTTC. The V and J genes are TRBV5-1 and TRBJ2-7, with a tentative D call TRBD1 (6 bases). The CDR3 totals 14 residues. V was cut by 4 bases and J by 0 bases, with 11 bases left in between. The germline CDR1 and CDR2 sequences are SGHRS and YFSETQ.

There are a few counts of this clone. The chain is built from TRBV4-2 and TRBJ2-7, with D possibly TRBD2 on 6 matching bases. The CDR3 sequence is 15 residues long. V shed 0 bases and J shed 2 bases, with 11 bases lying between them. Germline V gene data show CDR1 as LGHNA and CDR2 as YNFKEQ. The CDR3 nucleotides are TGTGCCAGCAGCCAAGAGCGAACGGGGGCCTACGAGCAGTACTTC. Protein: CASSQERTGAYEQYF.